This TCR beta chain came from a study of cytotoxic CD8 clonotypes in ibrutinib-treated CLL. The assay was immunoSEQ multiplex PCR, and TCRdb's table has in-frame clones only and misses some. The sample carries over 70,000 clones, about 85% recorded once. Trimming at V came to 4 bases and at J to 5 bases, leaving 2 bases not matched to a gene. Germline V gives CDR1 SGHKS, CDR2 YYEKEE (reference sequence). The CDR3 covers 13 residues. V and J are TRBV5-5 and TRBJ1-5; TRBD1 matches at 8 bases. This specimen consisted of PBMCs, obtained after 12 months of ibrutinib treatment. This receptor was taken from a human donor with chronic lymphocytic leukemia. This CDR3 is CASSQQGDQPQHF. The CDR3 DNA reads as TGTGCCAGCAGCCAACAGGGGGATCAGCCCCAGCATTTT.